These T cell receptor beta chains were read from a single sample in a study of cytomegalovirus exposure and HLA in healthy donors. Here immunoSEQ multiplex PCR was the method, and the copy in TCRdb shows in-frame clones only, minus some. The table records around 150,000 clones, approximately 87% of them present only once. Sequencing was performed on PBMCs. Receptors originate from a woman in her 30s in good health and CMV-seronegative. Both conserved end residues are part of each CDR3. Each record gives: V gene, D gene, CDR3 length, J gene, clone size, CDR3 DNA, CDR3 protein. A D gene is named only where the DNA matches it firmly. Clone size is stated in some rows and not others, as once, few, many or a class when expanded.

V gene: TRBV7-8; D gene: TRBD1; CDR3 length: 16; J gene: TRBJ1-4; clone size: .; CDR3 DNA: TGTGCCAGCAGCCCAACTCAGGGGGGCACTAATGAAAAACTGTTTTTT; CDR3 protein: CASSPTQGGTNEKLFF
V gene: TRBV9; D gene: .; CDR3 length: 14; J gene: TRBJ2-3; clone size: once; CDR3 DNA: TGTGCCAGCAGCGTAGTTGGGGGCTCAGATACGCAGTATTTT; CDR3 protein: CASSVVGGSDTQYF
V gene: TRBV6-5; D gene: .; CDR3 length: 14; J gene: TRBJ1-4; clone size: .; CDR3 DNA: TGTGCCAGCAGTTACAGGCGGACTAATGAAAAACTGTTTTTT; CDR3 protein: CASSYRRTNEKLFF
V gene: TRBV7-8; D gene: .; CDR3 length: 17; J gene: TRBJ1-1; clone size: .; CDR3 DNA: TGTGCCAGCAGCTTAGGGTGGCCCAGGATGACGCCCCCTGAAGCTTTCTTT; CDR3 protein: CASSLGWPRMTPPEAFF
V gene: TRBV7-9; D gene: TRBD1; CDR3 length: 16; J gene: TRBJ1-2; clone size: few; CDR3 DNA: TGTGCCAGCAGCTCAACTAGGACAGGGGAAAACTATGGCTACCCCTTC; CDR3 protein: CASSSTRTGENYGYPF
V gene: TRBV5-1; D gene: TRBD1; CDR3 length: 16; J gene: TRBJ2-7; clone size: .; CDR3 DNA: TGCGCCAGCAGCTTGGTCCCGGGACAGGTCTCCTACGAGCAGTACTTC; CDR3 protein: CASSLVPGQVSYEQYF
V gene: TRBV29-1; D gene: TRBD2; CDR3 length: 16; J gene: TRBJ2-1; clone size: .; CDR3 DNA: TGCAGCGTTGATCCACCGGGACTAGTGGGGTACGATGAGCAGTTCTTC; CDR3 protein: CSVDPPGLVGYDEQFF
V gene: TRBV6-1; D gene: TRBD2; CDR3 length: 14; J gene: TRBJ2-5; clone size: .; CDR3 DNA: TGTGCCAGCATCCGGCCTAGCGGACAAGAGACCCAGTACTTC; CDR3 protein: CASIRPSGQETQYF
V gene: TRBV7-9; D gene: .; CDR3 length: 15; J gene: TRBJ2-7; clone size: .; CDR3 DNA: TGTGCCAGCAGCTTAGGTGGGACACTTGTCTACGAGCAGTACTTC; CDR3 protein: CASSLGGTLVYEQYF
V gene: TRBV4-1; D gene: .; CDR3 length: 15; J gene: TRBJ1-1; clone size: .; CDR3 DNA: TGCGCCAGCAGCCAAAGTCCAGGGATGAACACTGAAGCTTTCTTT; CDR3 protein: CASSQSPGMNTEAFF
V gene: TRBV6-5; D gene: TRBD1; CDR3 length: 14; J gene: TRBJ2-2; clone size: .; CDR3 DNA: TGTGCCAGCAGTACACAGGGGGGCCCCGGGGAGCTGTTTTTT; CDR3 protein: CASSTQGGPGELFF
V gene: TRBV5-8; D gene: TRBD1; CDR3 length: 16; J gene: TRBJ1-5; clone size: .; CDR3 DNA: TGTGCCAGCAGCTGGTTACAGGGGCCTGGCAATCAGCCCCAGCATTTT; CDR3 protein: CASSWLQGPGNQPQHF
V gene: TRBV7-8; D gene: TRBD1; CDR3 length: 14; J gene: TRBJ1-1; clone size: .; CDR3 DNA: TGTGCCAGCAGCTCGACAGGGCGGAACACTGAAGCTTTCTTT; CDR3 protein: CASSSTGRNTEAFF
V gene: TRBV19; D gene: TRBD1; CDR3 length: 15; J gene: TRBJ2-1; clone size: .; CDR3 DNA: TGTGCCAGTACACCCGGGACAGGGGTATTCTATGAGCAGTTCTTC; CDR3 protein: CASTPGTGVFYEQFF
V gene: TRBV28; D gene: TRBD2; CDR3 length: 16; J gene: TRBJ2-1; clone size: once; CDR3 DNA: TGTGCCAGCAGTCCCTCGGGTAGCGGGGGGTTGGATGAGCAGTTCTTC; CDR3 protein: CASSPSGSGGLDEQFF
V gene: TRBV5-1; D gene: .; CDR3 length: 16; J gene: TRBJ1-1; clone size: few; CDR3 DNA: TGCGCCAGCAGCTTGGGGGAGGGACACTTCAACACTGAAGCTTTCTTT; CDR3 protein: CASSLGEGHFNTEAFF
V gene: TRBV28; D gene: .; CDR3 length: 13; J gene: TRBJ2-3; clone size: .; CDR3 DNA: TGTGCCAGCAGTTCCAGGGTCACAGATACGCAGTATTTT; CDR3 protein: CASSSRVTDTQYF
V gene: TRBV5-4; D gene: .; CDR3 length: 14; J gene: TRBJ1-1; clone size: .; CDR3 DNA: TGTGCCAGCACGCCACGGGGAGGGGTCACTGAAGCTTTCTTT; CDR3 protein: CASTPRGGVTEAFF
V gene: TRBV30; D gene: .; CDR3 length: 13; J gene: TRBJ1-5; clone size: .; CDR3 DNA: TGTGCCTGGAGCCTGGCAGGGGATCAGCCCCAGCATTTT; CDR3 protein: CAWSLAGDQPQHF
V gene: TRBV7-9; D gene: .; CDR3 length: 13; J gene: TRBJ1-1; clone size: .; CDR3 DNA: TGTGCCAGCAGCCGTCAGGTTAACACTGAAGCTTTCTTT; CDR3 protein: CASSRQVNTEAFF
V gene: TRBV27; D gene: .; CDR3 length: 17; J gene: TRBJ1-4; clone size: .; CDR3 DNA: TGTGCCAGCAGTTTGAACAGACCTTTATCAACTAATGAAAAACTGTTTTTT; CDR3 protein: CASSLNRPLSTNEKLFF
V gene: TRBV7-3; D gene: .; CDR3 length: 16; J gene: TRBJ1-4; clone size: .; CDR3 DNA: TGTGCCAGCAGCTCGACCGGTGGAGGGTCCGGGGAAAAACTGTTTTTT; CDR3 protein: CASSSTGGGSGEKLFF
V gene: TRBV28; D gene: TRBD2; CDR3 length: 17; J gene: TRBJ2-3; clone size: once; CDR3 DNA: TGTGCCAGCAGTCTCGGACTAGCGGGGATCAGCACAGATACGCAGTATTTT; CDR3 protein: CASSLGLAGISTDTQYF
V gene: TRBV19; D gene: TRBD2; CDR3 length: 15; J gene: TRBJ2-1; clone size: .; CDR3 DNA: TGTGCCAGTAGTACGACTAGCGGGGGGTACAATGAGCAGTTCTTC; CDR3 protein: CASSTTSGGYNEQFF
V gene: TRBV11-2; D gene: .; CDR3 length: 12; J gene: TRBJ2-1; clone size: .; CDR3 DNA: TGTGCCAGCAGTCCAGATTACAATGAGCAGTTCTTC; CDR3 protein: CASSPDYNEQFF
V gene: TRBV5-1; D gene: .; CDR3 length: 16; J gene: TRBJ1-2; clone size: .; CDR3 DNA: TGCGCCAGCAGCTTGGGGGGGGTAACTACTTCGGATGGCTACACCTTC; CDR3 protein: CASSLGGVTTSDGYTF
V gene: TRBV6-1; D gene: .; CDR3 length: 15; J gene: TRBJ2-7; clone size: .; CDR3 DNA: TGTGCCAGCAGCGTTCCTACAGGGAGGGCGGGCGAGCAGTACTTC; CDR3 protein: CASSVPTGRAGEQYF
V gene: TRBV2; D gene: TRBD1; CDR3 length: 15; J gene: TRBJ2-3; clone size: .; CDR3 DNA: TGTGCCAGCAGTGTCTTAGACAGGGGAAGGGATACGCAGTATTTT; CDR3 protein: CASSVLDRGRDTQYF
V gene: TRBV5-1; D gene: .; CDR3 length: 13; J gene: TRBJ1-6; clone size: .; CDR3 DNA: TGCGCCAGCTCGGAGTATTATAATTCACCCCTCCACTTT; CDR3 protein: CASSEYYNSPLHF
V gene: TRBV7-2; D gene: TRBD2; CDR3 length: 14; J gene: TRBJ2-1; clone size: .; CDR3 DNA: TGTGCCAGCAGCTTAATGAGCGGGAGGGATGAGCAGTTCTTC; CDR3 protein: CASSLMSGRDEQFF
V gene: TRBV4-1; D gene: TRBD2; CDR3 length: 16; J gene: TRBJ2-5; clone size: .; CDR3 DNA: TGCGCCAGCAGCCGCGGGGCCAGCGGGGGGATACAGACCCAGTACTTC; CDR3 protein: CASSRGASGGIQTQYF
V gene: TRBV10-3; D gene: .; CDR3 length: 16; J gene: TRBJ1-2; clone size: .; CDR3 DNA: TGTGCCATCAGTGTTCACGCCGGGACACCTATTTATGGCTACACCTTC; CDR3 protein: CAISVHAGTPIYGYTF
V gene: TRBV7-9; D gene: .; CDR3 length: 13; J gene: TRBJ1-1; clone size: .; CDR3 DNA: TGTGCCAGCGCCTCCCAGGGGAACACTGAAGCTTTCTTT; CDR3 protein: CASASQGNTEAFF
V gene: TRBV28; D gene: TRBD1; CDR3 length: 14; J gene: TRBJ1-2; clone size: .; CDR3 DNA: TGTGCCAGCAGTACAGGGGGTTTTATACGGGGCTACACCTTC; CDR3 protein: CASSTGGFIRGYTF
V gene: TRBV15; D gene: .; CDR3 length: 12; J gene: TRBJ1-1; clone size: .; CDR3 DNA: TGTGCCACCAGCAAGAGGTTATCTGAAGCTTTCTTT; CDR3 protein: CATSKRLSEAFF
V gene: TRBV19; D gene: TRBD2; CDR3 length: 14; J gene: TRBJ2-7; clone size: .; CDR3 DNA: TGTGCCAGTAGCCCGGGGGGGGGCGTCTACGAGCAGTACTTC; CDR3 protein: CASSPGGGVYEQYF
V gene: TRBV19; D gene: .; CDR3 length: 14; J gene: TRBJ2-1; clone size: once; CDR3 DNA: TGTGCCAGTAGTATGGGCCAGGGTTGCAATGAGCAGTTCTTC; CDR3 protein: CASSMGQGCNEQFF
V gene: TRBV15; D gene: TRBD1; CDR3 length: 15; J gene: TRBJ1-5; clone size: .; CDR3 DNA: TGTGCCACCAGCAATATTCCAGGGGGTCGTCAGCCCCAGCATTTT; CDR3 protein: CATSNIPGGRQPQHF
V gene: TRBV7-2; D gene: TRBD2; CDR3 length: 18; J gene: TRBJ2-3; clone size: .; CDR3 DNA: TGTGCCAGCAGCTTAATGCTCGTAGCGGGAACTAGCACAGATACGCAGTATTTT; CDR3 protein: CASSLMLVAGTSTDTQYF
V gene: TRBV19; D gene: TRBD2; CDR3 length: 17; J gene: TRBJ2-2; clone size: .; CDR3 DNA: TGTGCCAGTAGTAGGCTAGCGGGGGGGCTGAACACCGGGGAGCTGTTTTTT; CDR3 protein: CASSRLAGGLNTGELFF